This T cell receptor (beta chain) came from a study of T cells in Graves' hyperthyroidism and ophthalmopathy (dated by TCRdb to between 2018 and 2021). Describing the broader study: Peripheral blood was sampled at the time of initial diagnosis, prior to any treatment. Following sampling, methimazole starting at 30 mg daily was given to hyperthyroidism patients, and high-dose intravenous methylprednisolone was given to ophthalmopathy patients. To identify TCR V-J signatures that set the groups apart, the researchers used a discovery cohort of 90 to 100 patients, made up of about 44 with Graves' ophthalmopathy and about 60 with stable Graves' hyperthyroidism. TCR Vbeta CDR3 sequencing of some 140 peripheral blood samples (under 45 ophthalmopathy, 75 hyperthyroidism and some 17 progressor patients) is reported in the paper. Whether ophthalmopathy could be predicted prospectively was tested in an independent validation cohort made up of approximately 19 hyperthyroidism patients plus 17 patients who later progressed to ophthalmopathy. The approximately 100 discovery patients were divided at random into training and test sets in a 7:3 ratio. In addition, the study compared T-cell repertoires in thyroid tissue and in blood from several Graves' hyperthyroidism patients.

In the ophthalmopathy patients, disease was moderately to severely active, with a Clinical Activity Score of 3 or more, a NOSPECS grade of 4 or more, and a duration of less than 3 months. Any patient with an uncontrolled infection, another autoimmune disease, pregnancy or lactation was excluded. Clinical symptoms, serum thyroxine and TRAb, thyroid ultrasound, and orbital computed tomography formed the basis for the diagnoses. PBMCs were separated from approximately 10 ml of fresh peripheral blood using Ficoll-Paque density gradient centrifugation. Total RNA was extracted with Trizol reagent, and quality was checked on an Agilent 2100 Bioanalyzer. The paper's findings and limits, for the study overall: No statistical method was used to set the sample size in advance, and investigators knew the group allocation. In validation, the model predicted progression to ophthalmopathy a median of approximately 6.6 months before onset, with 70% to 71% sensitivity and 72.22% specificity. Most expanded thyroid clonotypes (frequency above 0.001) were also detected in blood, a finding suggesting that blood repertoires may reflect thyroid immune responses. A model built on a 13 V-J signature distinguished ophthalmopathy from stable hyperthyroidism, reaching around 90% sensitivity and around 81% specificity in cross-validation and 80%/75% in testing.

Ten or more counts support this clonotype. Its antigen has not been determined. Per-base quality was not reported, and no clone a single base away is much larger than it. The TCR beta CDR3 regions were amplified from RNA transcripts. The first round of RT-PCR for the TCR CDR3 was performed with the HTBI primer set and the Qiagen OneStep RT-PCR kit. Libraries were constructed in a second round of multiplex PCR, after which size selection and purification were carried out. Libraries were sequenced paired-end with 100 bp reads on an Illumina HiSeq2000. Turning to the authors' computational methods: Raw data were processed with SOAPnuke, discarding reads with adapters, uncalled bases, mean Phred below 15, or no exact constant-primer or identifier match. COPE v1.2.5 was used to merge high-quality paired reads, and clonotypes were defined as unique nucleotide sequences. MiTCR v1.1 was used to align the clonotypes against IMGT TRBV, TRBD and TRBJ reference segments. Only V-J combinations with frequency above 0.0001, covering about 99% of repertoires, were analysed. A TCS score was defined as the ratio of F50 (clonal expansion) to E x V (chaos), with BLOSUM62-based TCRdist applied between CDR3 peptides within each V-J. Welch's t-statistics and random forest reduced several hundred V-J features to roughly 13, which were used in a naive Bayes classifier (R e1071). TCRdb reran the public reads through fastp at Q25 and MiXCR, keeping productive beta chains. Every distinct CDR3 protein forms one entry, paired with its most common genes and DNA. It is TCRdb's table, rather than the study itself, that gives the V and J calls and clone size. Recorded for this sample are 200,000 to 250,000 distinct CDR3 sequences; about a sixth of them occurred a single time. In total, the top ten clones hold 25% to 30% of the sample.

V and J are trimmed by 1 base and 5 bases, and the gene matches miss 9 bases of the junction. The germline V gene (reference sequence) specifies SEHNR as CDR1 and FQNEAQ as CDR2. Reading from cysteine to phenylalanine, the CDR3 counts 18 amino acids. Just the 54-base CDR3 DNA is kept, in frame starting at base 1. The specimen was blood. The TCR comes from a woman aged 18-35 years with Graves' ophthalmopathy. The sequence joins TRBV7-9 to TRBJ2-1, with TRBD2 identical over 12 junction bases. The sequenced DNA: TGTGCCAGCAGCTTAGGATCGACTAGCGGGGGCCGGGACAATGAGCAGTTCTTC. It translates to CASSLGSTSGGRDNEQFF.